These T cell receptor beta chains were read from a single sample in a study of early T cells in non-severe SARS-CoV-2 infection. Via MiXCR, TCRdb re-called the 5' RACE reads, giving one row per CDR3 protein. The sample lists some 89,000 distinct CDR3 sequences; approximately 9.9% were seen once. The specimen comprised whole blood, sampled at baseline. The receptors come from an adult who was a healthcare worker with PCR-confirmed SARS-CoV-2 infection or an uninfected control (not recorded which). The CDR3 runs from the conserved cysteine through the conserved F or W. A D gene is named only where the DNA matches it firmly. Clone size is not always given. Where it is, it says once, few, many or a class for expanded clones.

length | size | J | D | V | DNA | CDR3
14 | . | TRBJ1-1 | . | TRBV20-1 | TGCAGTGCTTCTCCGTGGGCTAAGAACACTGAAGCTTTCTTT | CSASPWAKNTEAFF
20 | . | TRBJ2-1 | . | TRBV21-1 | TGTGCCAGTCCCGGGGCTGATGGGAGTTGGTCCAATAGCGTGGGCAATGAGCAGTTCTTC | CASPGADGSWSNSVGNEQFF
15 | many | TRBJ2-7 | TRBD2 | TRBV20-1 | TGCAGTGCAACCGGGACTAGCGGGCTCCCCCACGAGCAGTACTTC | CSATGTSGLPHEQYF
13 | many | TRBJ2-7 | TRBD1 | TRBV5-1 | TGCGCCAGCAGCTATCAGGGGGCTGACGAGCAGTACTTC | CASSYQGADEQYF
13 | . | TRBJ2-5 | . | TRBV5-6 | TGTGCCAGCAGCTTTCTTTCGCATGAGACCCAGTACTTC | CASSFLSHETQYF
15 | . | TRBJ2-3 | TRBD1 | TRBV19 | TGTGCCAGTACCCCGGGACAGGGTCAAACCTCTACGCAGTATTTT | CASTPGQGQTSTQYF
13 | few | TRBJ2-7 | . | TRBV3-1 | TGTGCCAGCAGCCAAGAACTTCCTTACGAGCAGTACTTC | CASSQELPYEQYF
16 | few | TRBJ2-7 | TRBD2 | TRBV5-6 | TGTGCCAGCAGCTCCCCCCGGGGGGGAAGATTCTACGAGCAGTACTTC | CASSSPRGGRFYEQYF
14 | many | TRBJ1-1 | . | TRBV29-1 | TGCAGCGTGAAAATCAGGGCCGGGAACACTGAAGCTTTCTTT | CSVKIRAGNTEAFF
11 | . | TRBJ1-1 | . | TRBV29-1 | TGCAGCGTTGCGATAAACACTGAAGCTTTCTTT | CSVAINTEAFF
19 | many | TRBJ2-2 | TRBD2 | TRBV20-1 | TGCAGTGCTAGATTCCCCGAGACTAGCGGGGGGGCGAGGATCGGGGAGCTGTTTTTT | CSARFPETSGGARIGELFF
14 | many | TRBJ2-1 | . | TRBV7-2 | TGTGCCAGCAGCTTGGGGTTGAACTACAATGAGCAGTTCTTC | CASSLGLNYNEQFF
12 | . | TRBJ2-5 | TRBD1 | TRBV7-2 | TGTGCCAGCAGCTGGGACAGAGAGACCCAGTACTTC | CASSWDRETQYF
16 | many | TRBJ2-3 | TRBD2 | TRBV6-5 | TGTGCCAGCAGTTCCTTACTAGCGGGAGGCCGCGATACGCAGTATTTT | CASSSLLAGGRDTQYF
15 | many | TRBJ1-6 | TRBD1 | TRBV5-5 | TGTGCCAGCAGCCGGACGGGACAGGGACGGTCACCCCTCCACTTT | CASSRTGQGRSPLHF
12 | few | TRBJ1-5 | . | TRBV29-1 | TGCAGCGTTGGGCAGGGCAATCAGCCCCAGCATTTT | CSVGQGNQPQHF
12 | . | TRBJ1-3 | . | TRBV29-1 | TGCAGCGGTCAGGCCTCTGGAAACACCATATATTTT | CSGQASGNTIYF
18 | . | TRBJ2-1 | TRBD2 | TRBV25-1 | TGTGCCAGCAGTGGAAGATCGAACGGGACTAGGGTGAGGAATGAGCAGTTCTTC | CASSGRSNGTRVRNEQFF
18 | . | TRBJ2-3 | TRBD2 | TRBV4-2 | TGTGCCAGCAGCCCCCAGACTAGCGGGGGGTACGGAGAGTATACGCAGTATTTT | CASSPQTSGGYGEYTQYF
15 | few | TRBJ2-2 | . | TRBV4-2 | TGTGCCAGCAGCCAGTGGACTACGGGAGCCGGGGAGCTGTTTTTT | CASSQWTTGAGELFF
17 | few | TRBJ2-1 | TRBD2 | TRBV5-1 | TGCGCCAGCAGCTCCGGGACTAGCCGCCCAGACCACAATGAGCAGTTCTTC | CASSSGTSRPDHNEQFF
13 | many | TRBJ2-1 | . | TRBV5-1 | TGCGCCAGCAGCCCAGGGAACGACAATGAGCAGTTCTTC | CASSPGNDNEQFF
17 | . | TRBJ2-7 | TRBD2 | TRBV5-1 | TGCGCCAGCAGCTTGGTTCGGCTAGCGGGGGCCTCCTACGAGCAGTACTTC | CASSLVRLAGASYEQYF
14 | few | TRBJ2-1 | . | TRBV4-1 | TGCGCCAGCAGTGACAATCCGTTCCATAATGAGCAGTTCTTC | CASSDNPFHNEQFF
17 | . | TRBJ2-7 | . | TRBV5-6 | TGTGCCAGCAGCCTACTGCGCCCTGGGACGGTTACCTACGAGCAGTACTTC | CASSLLRPGTVTYEQYF
14 | many | TRBJ1-2 | . | TRBV2 | TGTGCCAGCCGTGGAGATATGGGTAACTATGGCTACACCTTC | CASRGDMGNYGYTF
15 | many | TRBJ2-3 | TRBD2 | TRBV7-3 | TGTGCCAGCAGCTCGAGAGCGGGAGGGCAGGGTACGCAGTATTTT | CASSSRAGGQGTQYF
17 | . | TRBJ1-5 | . | TRBV12-3/TRBV12-4 | TGTGCCAGCAGTAAAGGAACAGGACCTCGCCGCAATCAGCCCCAGCATTTT | CASSKGTGPRRNQPQHF
15 | few | TRBJ2-1 | TRBD1 | TRBV5-1 | TGCGCCAGCAGCTTGGAAGGGGGCTTTATCGATGAGCAGTTCTTC | CASSLEGGFIDEQFF
14 | . | TRBJ1-3 | . | TRBV11-2 | TGTGCCAGCAGCTTAGATCCGGGGGCGGACACCATATATTTT | CASSLDPGADTIYF
18 | many | TRBJ1-2 | TRBD1 | TRBV6-6 | TGTGCCAGCTTCCCACAATCAAGACAGGGCCGTATCAACTATGGCTACACCTTC | CASFPQSRQGRINYGYTF
13 | few | TRBJ2-1 | . | TRBV24-1 | TGTGCCACCAGTGATCCTGTCAGAAATGAGCAGTTCTTC | CATSDPVRNEQFF
17 | few | TRBJ2-1 | TRBD2 | TRBV24-1 | TGTGCCACCAGTGCAGCGGGGGGGCCGGGCTCCTACAATGAGCAGTTCTTC | CATSAAGGPGSYNEQFF
13 | few | TRBJ2-3 | TRBD2 | TRBV29-1 | TGCAGCGTCAGAGCGGGAGGGCCGGATACGCAGTATTTT | CSVRAGGPDTQYF
15 | . | TRBJ2-3 | . | TRBV20-1 | TGCAGTGCCCCACCGCCAGGGTGGGACACAGATACGCAGTATTTT | CSAPPPGWDTDTQYF
15 | . | TRBJ1-1 | TRBD1 | TRBV19 | TGTGCCAGTAGTACGAACAGGGGAGGGAACACTGAAGCTTTCTTT | CASSTNRGGNTEAFF
10 | few | TRBJ2-3 | . | TRBV29-1 | TGCAGCGTTGGAGTGAGTACGCAGTATTTT | CSVGVSTQYF
13 | few | TRBJ2-5 | . | TRBV18 | TGTGCCAGCTCACGGGCCCCCCAAGAGACCCAGTACTTC | CASSRAPQETQYF
13 | . | TRBJ2-1 | . | TRBV7-9 | TGTGCCAGCAGTTCGGGACTGGGGAAAGAGCAGTTCTTC | CASSSGLGKEQFF
16 | . | TRBJ2-3 | TRBD2 | TRBV7-8 | TGTGCCAGCACCCCCTGGAGCGGGAGGGCTGCAGATACGCAGTATTTT | CASTPWSGRAADTQYF
15 | few | TRBJ2-5 | TRBD2 | TRBV7-2 | TGTGCCACCGCCCCGAGGCGGGAGGACCAAGAGACCCAGTACTTC | CATAPRREDQETQYF